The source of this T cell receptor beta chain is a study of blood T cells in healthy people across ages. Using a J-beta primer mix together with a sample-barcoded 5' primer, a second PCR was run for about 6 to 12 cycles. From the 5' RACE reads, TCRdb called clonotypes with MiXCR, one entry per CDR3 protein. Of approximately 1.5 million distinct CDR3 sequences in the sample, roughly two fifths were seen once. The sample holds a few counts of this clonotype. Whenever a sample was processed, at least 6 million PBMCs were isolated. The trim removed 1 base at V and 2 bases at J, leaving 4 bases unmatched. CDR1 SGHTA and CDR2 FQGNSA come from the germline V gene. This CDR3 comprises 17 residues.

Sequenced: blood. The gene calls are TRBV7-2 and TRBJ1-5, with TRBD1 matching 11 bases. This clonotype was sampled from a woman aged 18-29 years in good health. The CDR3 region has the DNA TGTGCCAGCAGCTTAGTAGGACAGGGGGCGCGCAATCAGCCCCAGCATTTT. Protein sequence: CASSLVGQGARNQPQHF. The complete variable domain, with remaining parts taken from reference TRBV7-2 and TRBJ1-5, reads GAGVSQSPSNKVTEKGKDVELRCDPISGHTALYWYRQSLGQGLEFLIYFQGNSAPDKSGLPSDRFSAERTGGSVSTLTIQRTQQEDSAVYLCASSLVGQGARNQPQHFGDGTRLSIL.